Below, 19 T cell receptor beta chains from the same sample are listed, as sequenced in a study of T cell responses to AZD1222 COVID-19 vaccine. Clones were read by immunoSEQ multiplex PCR, and TCRdb kept only the in-frame ones, dropping some. The table includes about 170,000 clones, roughly 90% detected once. Here the sequenced sample was peripheral blood, taken on day 0 of AZD1222 vaccination. The receptors here all came from an adult in good health.

The rearrangement uses TRBV9 and TRBJ1-1; D might be TRBD1 (6 bases). V gave up 0 bases and J gave up 5 bases, with 14 bases separating them. CDR1 and CDR2 from the germline V gene are SGDLS and YYNGEE. The CDR3 spans 15 residues. The CDR3 sequence is CASSVVGAGVTEAFF. The CDR3 DNA follows: TGTGCCAGCAGCGTAGTTGGGGCAGGGGTGACTGAAGCTTTCTTT.

In regard to this clone: This sample also contains other DNA sequences that code for the same CDR3. The chain links TRBV7-2 to TRBJ2-5; tentative D call: TRBD1 (6 bases). This CDR3 is 13 amino acids long. Per germline, CDR1 SGHTA and CDR2 FQGNSA. Trimming stripped 1 base from V and 4 bases from J, with 7 bases between. The CDR3 nucleotides read TGTGCCAGCAGCTTAGGCAGGGGAGAGACCCAGTACTTC. It yields the protein CASSLGRGETQYF.

The rearrangement joins TRBV12-3 or TRBV12-4 to TRBJ2-7; D unclear. V lost 5 bases and J lost 5, with 7 bases in between. The length of the CDR3 is 11 residues. CDR3 sequence: CASSLSDEQYF. DNA of the CDR3: TGTGCCAGCAGTCTTTCAGACGAGCAGTACTTC.

The V and J genes are TRBV7-9 and TRBJ1-5, with unresolved D. Germline lookup yields CDR1 SEHNR and CDR2 FQNEAQ (reference sequence). The CDR3 is 14 amino acids. V was pared by 1 base and J by 7 bases, with 11 bases between. CDR3 loop: CASSLDDSRQPQHF. CDR3 nucleotides: TGTGCCAGCAGCTTAGACGATTCGCGGCAGCCCCAGCATTTT.

The V and J genes are TRBV5-1 and TRBJ1-1; D may be TRBD1 (5 bases). The CDR3 covers 15 residues. CDR1 is SGHRS, CDR2 YFSETQ, per germline. V lost 4 bases to trimming and J lost 2 bases, with 15 bases between them. CDR3 sequence: CASSRLQGPNTEAFF. In DNA form, the CDR3 reads TGCGCCAGCAGCCGACTTCAGGGACCAAACACTGAAGCTTTCTTT.

The gene calls are TRBV4-3 and TRBJ2-1, with 8 bases lining up with TRBD2. CDR3 length: 16 amino acids. Losses at the gene ends were 0 bases for V and 10 bases for J; bases not matched to a gene: 11. Germline V gives CDR1 LGHNA, CDR2 YSLEER. The CDR3 DNA is TGCGCCAGCAGCCAAGATCCTAGCGGGCCTTTAAGGGAGCAGTTCTTC. This encodes CASSQDPSGPLREQFF.

The V and J genes are TRBV7-8 and TRBJ1-1; tentative D call: TRBD1 (5 bases). Germline V CDR1 and CDR2: SGHVS, FQNEAQ. The V and J ends lost 3 bases and 1 base respectively, with 12 bases between them. The CDR3 length is 15 residues. The CDR3 sequence: CASSFSGQGNTEAFF. Written as DNA, the CDR3 is TGTGCCAGCAGCTTTAGTGGGCAGGGGAACACTGAAGCTTTCTTT.

This chain uses TRBV2 with TRBJ2-5, with TRBD1 matching over 9 bases. The CDR3 totals 13 residues. Trimming took 6 bases from V and 6 from J; bases not matched to a gene: 5. CDR1 and CDR2 (germline): SNHLY, FYNNEI. The CDR3: CASRGQGWKTQYF. Written as DNA, the CDR3 is TGTGCCAGCAGGGGACAGGGATGGAAGACCCAGTACTTC.

The chain combines TRBV27 with TRBJ2-2, with D unclear. Germline V gene data show CDR1 as MNHEY and CDR2 as SMNVEV (reference sequence). The V and J ends lost 4 bases and 3 bases respectively, with 9 bases between them. CDR3 size: 14 residues. CDR3 in DNA: TGTGCCAGCAGTTATTACAGCTACACCGGGGAGCTGTTTTTT. This translates into CASSYYSYTGELFF.

The V and J genes are TRBV7-9 and TRBJ1-1; D not resolved. The V end lost 3 bases, the J end lost 1 base, and 9 bases lay between the germline ends. Germline CDR1 and CDR2: SEHNR and FQNEAQ (reference sequence). This CDR3 comprises 14 residues. In nucleotides, the CDR3 is TGTGCCAGCAGCTTCCGGATTGGGAACACTGAAGCTTTCTTT. It is translated as CASSFRIGNTEAFF.

V is TRBV7-3 and J is TRBJ2-2; tentative D call: TRBD1 (5 bases). This CDR3 spans 14 amino acids. Trimming pared 3 bases from V and 2 bases from J, leaving 7 bases between. The germline V gene has CDR1 SGHTA and CDR2 FQGTGA. CDR3 sequence (DNA): TGTGCCAGCAGCTTCGACAGAAACACCGGGGAGCTGTTTTTT. Amino acid sequence: CASSFDRNTGELFF. The variable domain in full, completed from reference TRBV7-3 and TRBJ2-2, reads GAGVSQTPSNKVTEKGKYVELRCDPISGHTALYWYRQSLGQGPEFLIYFQGTGAADDSGLPNDRFFAVRPEGSVSTLKIQRTERGDSAVYLCASSFDRNTGELFFGEGSRLTVL.

The J gene is TRBJ2-1, the V gene TRBV12-3 or TRBV12-4; TRBD1 agrees at 7 bases. The CDR3 consists of 13 residues. Trimming at V came to 6 bases and at J to 4 bases, leaving 3 bases not matched to a gene. CDR3 in amino acids: CASSQTGYNEQFF. In nucleotides, the CDR3 is TGTGCCAGCAGCCAGACAGGGTACAATGAGCAGTTCTTC.

V is TRBV19 and J is TRBJ2-7; 7 positions agree with TRBD1. CDR3 length equals 14 residues. Per the germline V gene, CDR1 is LNHDA and CDR2 is SQIVND (reference sequence). J lost 2 bases, V lost 6 bases, and 7 bases had no gene match. As DNA, the CDR3 is TGTGCCAGTAGCACCCTAGGGACAGCCTACGAGCAGTACTTC. It encodes CASSTLGTAYEQYF.

The V call is TRBV4-1, the J call TRBJ1-1; 8 bases are shared with TRBD1. With V trimmed by 4 bases and J by 11 bases, 15 bases remained unmatched. CDR3 size: 15 residues. Looked up from germline, CDR1 is MGHRA and CDR2 is YSYEKL. The CDR3 DNA reads TGCGCCAGCAGCCCCAGGGGGGACCCAGGGGGCACGGCTTTCTTT. Protein: CASSPRGDPGGTAFF.

This clone was seen a handful of times. The chain couples TRBV4-1 to TRBJ1-2; D possibly corresponds to TRBD1 (5 bases). V was pared by 0 bases and J by 5 bases, with 19 bases between. Germline V CDR1 and CDR2: MGHRA, YSYEKL. The CDR3 covers 17 residues. CDR3 residues: CASSQDQTDPSFYGYTF. Here the CDR3 DNA reads TGCGCCAGCAGCCAAGATCAGACAGATCCCTCCTTTTATGGCTACACCTTC.

The chain couples TRBV28 to TRBJ2-1; D possibly corresponds to TRBD2 (5 bases). Germline CDR1 is MDHEN and CDR2 is SYDVKM. The CDR3 totals 15 residues. Trimming took off 5 bases at V and 0 bases at J, with 11 bases between the two ends. In DNA, the CDR3 is TGTGCCAGCAGTACCGGGGAGAGCTCCTACAATGAGCAGTTCTTC. Translating it yields CASSTGESSYNEQFF.

This sequence joins TRBV5-8 and TRBJ2-2; the match to TRBD2 covers 7 bases. The V segment lost 8 bases and the J segment 2 bases; nucleotides outside the gene matches: 15. Germline V gene sequence: CDR1 SGHTS, CDR2 YDEGEE. CDR3 length equals 17 residues. In DNA, the CDR3 is TGTGCCAGTAAAGTTTGGGGAGGGACCATTAACACCGGGGAGCTGTTTTTT. Amino acids: CASKVWGGTINTGELFF.

This rearrangement joins TRBV15 to TRBJ1-5, with 7 bases lining up with TRBD1. V shed 2 bases, J shed 6 bases, and the junction held 10 bases outside the gene matches. There are 16 residues in the CDR3. Per germline, CDR1 LNHNV and CDR2 YYDKDF (reference sequence). The CDR3 DNA follows: TGTGCCACCAGCAGACCGAGACAAGGGGGCCCTCAGCCCCAGCATTTT. It codes for CATSRPRQGGPQPQHF.

This clone was seen a handful of times. CDR3 residues: CASSLPGPRGAGELFF. In DNA form, the CDR3 reads TGTGCCAGCAGCTTACCGGGCCCAAGGGGCGCCGGGGAGCTGTTTTTT. The J gene is TRBJ2-2, the V gene TRBV7-6, with D tentatively TRBD1 (5 bases). The length of the CDR3 is 16 residues. The V end lost 2 bases, the J end lost 6 bases, and 16 bases lay between the germline ends. The germline CDR1 and CDR2 sequences are SGHVS and FNYEAQ.